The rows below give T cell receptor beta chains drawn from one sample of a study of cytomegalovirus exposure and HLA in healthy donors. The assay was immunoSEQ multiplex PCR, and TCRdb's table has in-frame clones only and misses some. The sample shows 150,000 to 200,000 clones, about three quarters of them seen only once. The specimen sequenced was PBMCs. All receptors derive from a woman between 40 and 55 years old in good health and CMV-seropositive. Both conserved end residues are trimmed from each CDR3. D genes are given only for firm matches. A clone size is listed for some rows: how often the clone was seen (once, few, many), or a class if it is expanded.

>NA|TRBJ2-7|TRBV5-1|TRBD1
ASSLAVGQAYEQY
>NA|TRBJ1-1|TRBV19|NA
ASSTRRETTEAF
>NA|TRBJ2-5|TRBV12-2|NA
ASRLARDRGGETQY
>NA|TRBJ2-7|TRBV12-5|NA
ASGLAGITYEQY
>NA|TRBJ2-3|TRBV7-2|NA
ASSFTLARSTDTQY
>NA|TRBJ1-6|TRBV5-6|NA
ASSSELGKGNSPLH
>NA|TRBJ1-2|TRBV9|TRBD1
ASSAPDRGTNYGYT
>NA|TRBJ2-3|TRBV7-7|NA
ASSSTGSTDTQY
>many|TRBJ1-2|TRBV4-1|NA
ASSQLYQGGRGYT
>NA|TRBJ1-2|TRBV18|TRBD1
ASSPGGDRVEPC
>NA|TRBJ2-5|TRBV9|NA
ASSVSGRETQY
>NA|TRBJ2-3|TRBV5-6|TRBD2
ASRFGPGLNTQY
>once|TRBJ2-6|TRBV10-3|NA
AIGWGDGANVLT
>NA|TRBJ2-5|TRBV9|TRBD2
ASSPRGGSQETQY
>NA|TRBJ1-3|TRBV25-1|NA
ASSRRDNGNTIY
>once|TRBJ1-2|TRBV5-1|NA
ASSLVQGSNYGYT
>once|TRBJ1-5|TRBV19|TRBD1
ASRGQYNQPQH
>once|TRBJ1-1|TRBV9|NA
ASSVTDSRNTEAF
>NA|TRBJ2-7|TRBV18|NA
ASSKGDEQY
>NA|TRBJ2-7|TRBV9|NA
ASSAHSDWSYEQY
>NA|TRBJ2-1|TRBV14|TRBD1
ASSQVWDSNEQF
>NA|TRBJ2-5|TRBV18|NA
ASSPKGQETQY
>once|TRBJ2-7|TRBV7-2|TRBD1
ASSSSWDRGYEQY
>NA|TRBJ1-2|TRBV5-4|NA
ASSLDKNYGYT
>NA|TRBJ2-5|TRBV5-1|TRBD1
ASSSGTGSLETQY
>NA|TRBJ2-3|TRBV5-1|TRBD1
ASSPRTGVPDTQY